This TCR beta chain originates from a study of blood T cell repertoires in COVID-19. Study-level background: PBMCs, B-cell-depleted T cells, or T cells provided the cDNA or gDNA that made up the material.

The V gene end was trimmed by 1 base and the J gene end by 2 bases; junction bases not matched to a gene: 11. The germline V gene has CDR1 MGHRA and CDR2 YSYEKL. CDR3 length equals 18 residues. How the authors handled the data: It was from reference gene primer amplification that nucleated cell counts were estimated. The assay was immunoSEQ multiplex PCR, and TCRdb's table has in-frame clones only and misses some. D and trimming were read from the DNA, whereas the V and J calls and clone size are those reported in that table. Here the sample spans fewer than 250,000 clones, 75% to 85% being singletons.

The rearrangement joins TRBV4-1 to TRBJ2-3; 8 bases match TRBD2. This sequence was found in a man aged 55 to 70 with acute or convalescent COVID-19. What was sequenced was peripheral blood. The CDR3 sequence: CASSQGGASGLFTDTQYF. The CDR3 nucleotides are TGCGCCAGCAGCCAAGGAGGGGCTAGCGGGCTTTTCACAGATACGCAGTATTTT.